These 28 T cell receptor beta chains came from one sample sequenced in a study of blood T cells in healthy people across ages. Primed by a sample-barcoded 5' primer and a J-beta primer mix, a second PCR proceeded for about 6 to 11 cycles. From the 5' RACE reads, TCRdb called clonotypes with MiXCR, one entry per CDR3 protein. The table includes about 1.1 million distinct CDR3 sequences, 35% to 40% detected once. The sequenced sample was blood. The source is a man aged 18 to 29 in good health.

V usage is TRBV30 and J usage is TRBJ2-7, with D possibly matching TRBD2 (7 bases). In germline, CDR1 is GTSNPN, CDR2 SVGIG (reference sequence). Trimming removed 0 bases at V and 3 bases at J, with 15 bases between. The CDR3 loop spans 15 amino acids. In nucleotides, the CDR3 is TGTGCCTGGAGTGTAGGCGGGGGCCCTTTCTACGAGCAGTACTTC. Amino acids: CAWSVGGGPFYEQYF.

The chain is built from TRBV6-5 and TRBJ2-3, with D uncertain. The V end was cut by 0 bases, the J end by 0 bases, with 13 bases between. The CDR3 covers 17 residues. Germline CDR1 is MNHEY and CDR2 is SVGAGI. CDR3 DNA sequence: TGTGCCAGCAGTTACTCGATGCATCCAACTAGCACAGATACGCAGTATTTT. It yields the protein CASSYSMHPTSTDTQYF.

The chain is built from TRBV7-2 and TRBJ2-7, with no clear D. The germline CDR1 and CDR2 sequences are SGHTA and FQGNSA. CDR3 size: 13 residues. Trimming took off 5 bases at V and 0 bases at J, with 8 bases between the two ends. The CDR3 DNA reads TGTGCCAGCAGCGTAACCAGCTCCTACGAGCAGTACTTC. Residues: CASSVTSSYEQYF.

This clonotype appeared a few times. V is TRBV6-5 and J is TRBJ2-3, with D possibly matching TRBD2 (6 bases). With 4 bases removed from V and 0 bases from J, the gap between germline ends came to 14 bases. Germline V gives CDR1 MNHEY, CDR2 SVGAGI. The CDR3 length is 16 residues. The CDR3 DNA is TGTGCCAGCAGTTTCGATCTAGCGACTAGCACAGATACGCAGTATTTT. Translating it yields CASSFDLATSTDTQYF.

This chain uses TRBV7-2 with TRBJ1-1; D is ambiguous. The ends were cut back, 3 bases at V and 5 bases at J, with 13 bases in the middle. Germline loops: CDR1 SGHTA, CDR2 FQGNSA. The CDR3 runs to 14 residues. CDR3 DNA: TGTGCCAGCAGCTTGGAGGAGGTTAGAACTGAAGCTTTCTTT. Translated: CASSLEEVRTEAFF.

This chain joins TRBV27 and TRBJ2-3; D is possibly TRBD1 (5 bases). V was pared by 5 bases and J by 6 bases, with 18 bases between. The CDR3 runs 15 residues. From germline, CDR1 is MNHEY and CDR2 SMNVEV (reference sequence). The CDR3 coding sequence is TGTGCCAGCAGTCCAAGGGGAACGATCCGTGATACGCAGTATTTT. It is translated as CASSPRGTIRDTQYF.

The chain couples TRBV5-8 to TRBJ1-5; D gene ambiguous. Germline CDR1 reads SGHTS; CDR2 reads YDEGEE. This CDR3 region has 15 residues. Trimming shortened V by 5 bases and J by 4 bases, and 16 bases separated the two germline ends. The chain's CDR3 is CASSPGEGPNQPQHF. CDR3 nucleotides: TGTGCCAGCAGTCCCGGGGAGGGCCCGAATCAGCCCCAGCATTTT.

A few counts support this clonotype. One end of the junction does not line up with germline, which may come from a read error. DNA of the CDR3: TGCAGTGCTAGAGAGGACGGCAATTCGCCCCTCCACTTT. This gives the protein CSAREDGNSPLHF. The V gene is TRBV20-1, the J gene TRBJ1-6; D uncertain. This CDR3 contains 13 residues. Germline V lookup: CDR1 DFQATT, CDR2 SNEGSKA (reference sequence).

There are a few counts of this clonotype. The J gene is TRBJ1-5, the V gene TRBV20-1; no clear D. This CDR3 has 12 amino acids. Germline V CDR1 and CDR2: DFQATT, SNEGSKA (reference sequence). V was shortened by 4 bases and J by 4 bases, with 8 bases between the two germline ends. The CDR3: CSATPVNQPQHF. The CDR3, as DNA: TGCAGTGCTACTCCAGTTAATCAGCCCCAGCATTTT.

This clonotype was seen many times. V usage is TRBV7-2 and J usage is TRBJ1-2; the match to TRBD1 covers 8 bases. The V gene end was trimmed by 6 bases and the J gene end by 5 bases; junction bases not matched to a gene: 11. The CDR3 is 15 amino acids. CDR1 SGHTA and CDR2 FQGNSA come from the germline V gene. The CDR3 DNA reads TGTGCCAGCAGTTCTGGCGACAGGGGCTTTTATGGCTACACCTTC. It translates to CASSSGDRGFYGYTF.

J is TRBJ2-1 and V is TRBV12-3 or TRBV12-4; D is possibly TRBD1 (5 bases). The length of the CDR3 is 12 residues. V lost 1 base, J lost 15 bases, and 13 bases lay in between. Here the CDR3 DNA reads TGTGCCAGCAGTTTAGGAACAGGCTGGAGGTTCTTC. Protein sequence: CASSLGTGWRFF.

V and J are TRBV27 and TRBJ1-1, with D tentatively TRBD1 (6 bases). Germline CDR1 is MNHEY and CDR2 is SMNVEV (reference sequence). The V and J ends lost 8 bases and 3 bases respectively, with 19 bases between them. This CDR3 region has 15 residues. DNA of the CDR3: TGTGCCAGCGGAACAGGGATTTTATTGGACACTGAAGCTTTCTTT. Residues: CASGTGILLDTEAFF.

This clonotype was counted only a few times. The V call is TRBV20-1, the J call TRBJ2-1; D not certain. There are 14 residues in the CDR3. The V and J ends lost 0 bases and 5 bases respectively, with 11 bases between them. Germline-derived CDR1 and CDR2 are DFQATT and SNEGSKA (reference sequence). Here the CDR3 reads CSARDRPEHNEQFF. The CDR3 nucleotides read TGCAGTGCTAGAGATCGACCAGAACACAATGAGCAGTTCTTC.

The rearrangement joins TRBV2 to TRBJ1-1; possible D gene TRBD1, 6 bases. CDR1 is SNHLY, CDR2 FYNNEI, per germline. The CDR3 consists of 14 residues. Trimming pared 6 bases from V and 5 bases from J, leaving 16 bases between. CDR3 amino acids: CASSLPQGSTEAFF. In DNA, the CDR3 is TGTGCCAGCAGCTTACCCCAGGGGTCTACTGAAGCTTTCTTT.

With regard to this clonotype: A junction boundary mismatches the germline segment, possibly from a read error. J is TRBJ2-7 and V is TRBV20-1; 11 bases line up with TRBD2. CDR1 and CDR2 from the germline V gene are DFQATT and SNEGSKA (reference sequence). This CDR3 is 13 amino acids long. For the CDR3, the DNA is TGCAGTGCTTCTAGCGGGGGGCTCTACGGGCAGTACTTC. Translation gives CSASSGGLYGQYF.

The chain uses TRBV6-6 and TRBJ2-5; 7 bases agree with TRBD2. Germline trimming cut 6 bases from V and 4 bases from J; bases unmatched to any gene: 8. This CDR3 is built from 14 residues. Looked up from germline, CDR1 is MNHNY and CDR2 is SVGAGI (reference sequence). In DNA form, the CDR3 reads TGTGCCAGCAGCTCCTTGCCGGGGGGAGAGACCCAGTACTTC. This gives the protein CASSSLPGGETQYF.

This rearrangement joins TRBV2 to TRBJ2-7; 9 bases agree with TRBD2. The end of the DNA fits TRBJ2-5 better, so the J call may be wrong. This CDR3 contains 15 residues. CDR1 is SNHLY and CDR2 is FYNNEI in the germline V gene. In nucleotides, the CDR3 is TGTGCCAGCAGCGTACCTAGCGGGGACCAAGAGACCCAGTACTTC. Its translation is CASSVPSGDQETQYF.

This chain's CDR3 is CASSSNQGFSEKLFF. CDR3 sequence (DNA): TGTGCCAGCAGCTCCAACCAGGGGTTTTCGGAAAAACTGTTTTTT. The chain uses TRBV7-2 and TRBJ1-4, with D maybe TRBD1 (6 bases). Germline CDR1 reads SGHTA; CDR2 reads FQGNSA. The CDR3 is 15 residues long. Trimming pared 4 bases from V and 8 bases from J, leaving 17 bases between.

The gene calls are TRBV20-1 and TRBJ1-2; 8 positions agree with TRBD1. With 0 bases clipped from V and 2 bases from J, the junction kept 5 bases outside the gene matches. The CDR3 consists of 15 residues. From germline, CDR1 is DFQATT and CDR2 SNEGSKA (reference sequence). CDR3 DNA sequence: TGCAGTGCTAGAGATTTCGACAGGGGAAACTATGGCTACACCTTC. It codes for CSARDFDRGNYGYTF.

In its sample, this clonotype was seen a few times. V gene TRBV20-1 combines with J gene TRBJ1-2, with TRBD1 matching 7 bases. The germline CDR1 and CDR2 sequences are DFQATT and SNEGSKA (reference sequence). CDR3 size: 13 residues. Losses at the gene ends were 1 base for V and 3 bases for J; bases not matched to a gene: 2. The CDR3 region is CSARGGQYYGYTF. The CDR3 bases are TGCAGTGCTAGAGGGGGACAGTACTATGGCTACACCTTC.

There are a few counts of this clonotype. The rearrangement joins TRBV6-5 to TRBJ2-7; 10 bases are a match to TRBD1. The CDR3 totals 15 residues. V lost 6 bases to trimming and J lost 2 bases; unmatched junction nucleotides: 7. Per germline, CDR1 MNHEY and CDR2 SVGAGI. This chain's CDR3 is CASSFRDRGTYEQYF. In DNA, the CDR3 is TGTGCCAGCAGCTTCCGGGACAGGGGAACCTACGAGCAGTACTTC.

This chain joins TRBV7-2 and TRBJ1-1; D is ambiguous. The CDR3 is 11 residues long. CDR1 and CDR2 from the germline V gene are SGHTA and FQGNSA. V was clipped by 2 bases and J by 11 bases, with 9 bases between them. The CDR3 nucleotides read TGTGCCAGCAGCTTATTGGAAGGGGCTTTCTTT. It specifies CASSLLEGAFF.

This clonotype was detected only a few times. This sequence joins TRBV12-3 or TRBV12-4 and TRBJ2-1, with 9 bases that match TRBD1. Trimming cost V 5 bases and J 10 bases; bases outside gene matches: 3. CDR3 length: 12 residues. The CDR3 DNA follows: TGTGCCAGCAGTCCGACAGGGGGAGAGCAGTTCTTC. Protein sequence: CASSPTGGEQFF.

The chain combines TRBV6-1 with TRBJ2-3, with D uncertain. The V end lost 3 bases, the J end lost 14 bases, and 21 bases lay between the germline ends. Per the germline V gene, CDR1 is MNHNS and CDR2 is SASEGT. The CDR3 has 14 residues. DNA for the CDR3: TGTGCCAGCAGTGATAGTTCACGGTGGTCCAGTCCGTATTTT. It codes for CASSDSSRWSSPYF.

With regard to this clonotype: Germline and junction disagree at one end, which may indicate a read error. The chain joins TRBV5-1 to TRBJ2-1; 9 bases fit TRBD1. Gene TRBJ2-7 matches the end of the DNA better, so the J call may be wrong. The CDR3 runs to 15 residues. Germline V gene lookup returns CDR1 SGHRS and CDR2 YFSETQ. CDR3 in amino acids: CAGSGGTGWYNEQYF. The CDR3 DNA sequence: TGCGCCGGCAGCGGTGGGACAGGGTGGTACAATGAGCAGTACTTC.

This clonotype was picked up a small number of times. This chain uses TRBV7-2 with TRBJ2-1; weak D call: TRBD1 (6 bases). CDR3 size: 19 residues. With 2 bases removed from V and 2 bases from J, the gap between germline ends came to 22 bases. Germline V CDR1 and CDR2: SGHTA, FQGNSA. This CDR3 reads CASSLSRDIRDRPYNEQFF. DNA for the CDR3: TGTGCCAGCAGCTTATCCCGGGACATCCGAGACAGACCCTACAATGAGCAGTTCTTC.

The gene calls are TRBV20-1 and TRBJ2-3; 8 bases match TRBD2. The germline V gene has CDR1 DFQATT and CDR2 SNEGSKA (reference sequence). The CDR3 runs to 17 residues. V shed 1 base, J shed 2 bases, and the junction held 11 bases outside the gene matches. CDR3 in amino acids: CSARGSVSGGATDTQYF. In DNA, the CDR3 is TGCAGTGCTAGAGGGTCCGTGAGCGGGGGCGCCACAGATACGCAGTATTTT.

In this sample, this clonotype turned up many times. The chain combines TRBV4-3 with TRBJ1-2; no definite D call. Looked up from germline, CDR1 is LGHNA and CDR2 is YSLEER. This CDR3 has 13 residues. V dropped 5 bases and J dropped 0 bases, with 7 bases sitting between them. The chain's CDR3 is CASSETTNYGYTF. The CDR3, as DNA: TGCGCCAGCAGCGAAACTACTAACTATGGCTACACCTTC.